This TCR beta chain was captured by sequencing in a study of blood T cell repertoires in COVID-19. Study summary: Sites across the United States, Italy and Spain contributed samples from acute and convalescent COVID-19.

Profiling relied on immunoSEQ multiplex PCR, and the TCRdb table lists in-frame clones only, not all of them. The table includes 90,000 to 120,000 clones, 65% to 90% detected once. The CDR3 length is 15 residues. The V segment lost 6 bases and the J segment 6 bases; nucleotides outside the gene matches: 5. Germline CDR1 and CDR2: MGHDK and SYGVNS. Specimen: peripheral blood. This TCR was sampled from a man aged 55 to 70 with acute or convalescent COVID-19. The chain links TRBV25-1 to TRBJ2-1, with TRBD2 identical over 13 bases. CDR3 sequence: CASSGLAGVFNEQFF. For the CDR3, the DNA is TGTGCCAGCAGCGGACTAGCGGGAGTGTTCAATGAGCAGTTCTTC.